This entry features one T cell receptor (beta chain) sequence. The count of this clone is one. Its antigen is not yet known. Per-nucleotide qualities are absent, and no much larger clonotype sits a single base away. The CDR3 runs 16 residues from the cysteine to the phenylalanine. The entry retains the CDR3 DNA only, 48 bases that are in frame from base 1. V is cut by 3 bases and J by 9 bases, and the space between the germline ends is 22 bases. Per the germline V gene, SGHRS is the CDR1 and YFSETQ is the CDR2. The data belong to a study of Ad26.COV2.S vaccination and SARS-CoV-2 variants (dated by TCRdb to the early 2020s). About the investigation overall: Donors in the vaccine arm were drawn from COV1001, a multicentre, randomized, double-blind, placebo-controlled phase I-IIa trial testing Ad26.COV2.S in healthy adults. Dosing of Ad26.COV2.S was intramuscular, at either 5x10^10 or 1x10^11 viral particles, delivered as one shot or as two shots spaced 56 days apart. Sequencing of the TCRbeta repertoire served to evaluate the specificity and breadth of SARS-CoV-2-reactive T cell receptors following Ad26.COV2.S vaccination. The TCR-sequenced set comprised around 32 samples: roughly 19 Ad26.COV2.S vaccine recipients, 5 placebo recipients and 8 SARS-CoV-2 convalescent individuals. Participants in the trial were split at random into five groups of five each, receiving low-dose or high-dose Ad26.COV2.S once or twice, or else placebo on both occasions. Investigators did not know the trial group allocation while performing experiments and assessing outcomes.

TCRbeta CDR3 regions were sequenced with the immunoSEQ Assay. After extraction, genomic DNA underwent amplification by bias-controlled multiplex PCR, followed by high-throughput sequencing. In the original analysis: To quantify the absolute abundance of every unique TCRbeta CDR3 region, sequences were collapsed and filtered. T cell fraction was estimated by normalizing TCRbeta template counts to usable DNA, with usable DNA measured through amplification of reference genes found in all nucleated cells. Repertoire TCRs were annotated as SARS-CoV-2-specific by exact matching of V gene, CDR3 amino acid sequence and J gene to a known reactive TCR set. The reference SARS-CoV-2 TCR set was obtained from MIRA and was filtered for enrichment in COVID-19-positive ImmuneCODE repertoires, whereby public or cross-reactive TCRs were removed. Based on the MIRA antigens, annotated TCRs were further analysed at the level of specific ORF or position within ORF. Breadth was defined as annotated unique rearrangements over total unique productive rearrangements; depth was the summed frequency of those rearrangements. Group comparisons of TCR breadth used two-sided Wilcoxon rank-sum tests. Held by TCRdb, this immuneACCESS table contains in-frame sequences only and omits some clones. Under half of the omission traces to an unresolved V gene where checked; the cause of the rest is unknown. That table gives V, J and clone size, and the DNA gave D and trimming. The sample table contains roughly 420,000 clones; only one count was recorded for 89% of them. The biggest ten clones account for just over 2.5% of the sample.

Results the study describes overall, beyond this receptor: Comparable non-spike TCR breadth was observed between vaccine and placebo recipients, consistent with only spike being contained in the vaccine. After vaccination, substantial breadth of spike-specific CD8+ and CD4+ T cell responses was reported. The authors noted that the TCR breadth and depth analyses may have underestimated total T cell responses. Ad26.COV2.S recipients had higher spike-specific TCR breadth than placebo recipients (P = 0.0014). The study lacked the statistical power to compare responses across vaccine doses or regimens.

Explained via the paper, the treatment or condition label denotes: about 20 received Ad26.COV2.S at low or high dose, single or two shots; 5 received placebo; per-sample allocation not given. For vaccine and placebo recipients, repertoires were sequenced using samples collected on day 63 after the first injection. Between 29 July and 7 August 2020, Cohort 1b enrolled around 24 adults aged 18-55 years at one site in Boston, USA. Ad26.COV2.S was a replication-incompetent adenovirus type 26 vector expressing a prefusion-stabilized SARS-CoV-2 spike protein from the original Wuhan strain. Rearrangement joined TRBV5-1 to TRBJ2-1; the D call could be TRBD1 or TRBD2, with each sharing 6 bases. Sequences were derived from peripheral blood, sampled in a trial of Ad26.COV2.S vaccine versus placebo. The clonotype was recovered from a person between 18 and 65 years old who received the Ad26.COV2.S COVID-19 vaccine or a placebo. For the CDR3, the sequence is CASSSKGGPVIVEQFF. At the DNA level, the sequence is TGCGCCAGCAGCTCAAAAGGGGGGCCCGTGATTGTTGAGCAGTTCTTC.